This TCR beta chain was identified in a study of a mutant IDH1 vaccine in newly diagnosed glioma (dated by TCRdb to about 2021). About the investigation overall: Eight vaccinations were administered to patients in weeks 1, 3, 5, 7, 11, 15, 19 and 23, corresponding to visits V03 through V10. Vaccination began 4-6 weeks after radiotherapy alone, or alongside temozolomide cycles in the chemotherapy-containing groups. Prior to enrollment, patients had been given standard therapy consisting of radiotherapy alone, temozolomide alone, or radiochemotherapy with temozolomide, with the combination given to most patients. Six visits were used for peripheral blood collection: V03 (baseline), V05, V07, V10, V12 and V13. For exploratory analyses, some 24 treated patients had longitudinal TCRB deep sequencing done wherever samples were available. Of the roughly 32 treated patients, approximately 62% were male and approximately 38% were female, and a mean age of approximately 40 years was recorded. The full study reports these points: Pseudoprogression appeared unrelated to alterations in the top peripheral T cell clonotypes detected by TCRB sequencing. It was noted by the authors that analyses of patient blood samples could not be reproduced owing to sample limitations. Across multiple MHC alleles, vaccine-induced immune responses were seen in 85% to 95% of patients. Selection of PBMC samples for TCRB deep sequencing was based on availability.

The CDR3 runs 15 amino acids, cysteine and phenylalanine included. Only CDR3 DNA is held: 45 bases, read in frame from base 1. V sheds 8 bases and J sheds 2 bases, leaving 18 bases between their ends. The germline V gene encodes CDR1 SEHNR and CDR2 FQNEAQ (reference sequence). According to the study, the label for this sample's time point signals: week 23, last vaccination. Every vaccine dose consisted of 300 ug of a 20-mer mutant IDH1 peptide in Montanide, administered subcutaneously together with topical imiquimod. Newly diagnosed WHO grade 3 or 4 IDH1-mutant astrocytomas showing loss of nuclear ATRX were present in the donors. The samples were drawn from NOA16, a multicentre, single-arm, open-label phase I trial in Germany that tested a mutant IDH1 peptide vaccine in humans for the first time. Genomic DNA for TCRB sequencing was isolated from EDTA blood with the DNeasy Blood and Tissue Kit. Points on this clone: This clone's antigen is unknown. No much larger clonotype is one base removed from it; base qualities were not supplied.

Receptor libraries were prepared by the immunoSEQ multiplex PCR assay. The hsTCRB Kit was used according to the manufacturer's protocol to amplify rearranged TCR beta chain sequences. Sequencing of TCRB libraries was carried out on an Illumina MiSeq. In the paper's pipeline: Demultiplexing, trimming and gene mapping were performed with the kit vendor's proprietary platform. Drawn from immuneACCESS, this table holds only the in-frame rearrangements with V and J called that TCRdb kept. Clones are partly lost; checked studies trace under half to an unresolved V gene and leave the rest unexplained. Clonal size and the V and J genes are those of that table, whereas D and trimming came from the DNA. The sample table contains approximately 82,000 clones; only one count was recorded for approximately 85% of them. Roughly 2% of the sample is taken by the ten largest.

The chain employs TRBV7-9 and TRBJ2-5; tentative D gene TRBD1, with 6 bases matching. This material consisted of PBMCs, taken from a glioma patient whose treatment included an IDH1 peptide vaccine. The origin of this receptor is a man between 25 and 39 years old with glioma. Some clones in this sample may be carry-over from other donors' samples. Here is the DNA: TGTGCCAGCGCCCCCCCGGGCAGGGGACAAGAGACCCAGTACTTC. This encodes CASAPPGRGQETQYF. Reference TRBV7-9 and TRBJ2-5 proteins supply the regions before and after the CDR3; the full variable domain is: DTGVSQNPRHKITKRGQNVTFRCDPISEHNRLYWYRQTLGQGPEFLTYFQNEAQLEKSRLLSDRFSAERPKGSFSTLEIQRTEQGDSAMYLCASAPPGRGQETQYFGPGTRLLVL.